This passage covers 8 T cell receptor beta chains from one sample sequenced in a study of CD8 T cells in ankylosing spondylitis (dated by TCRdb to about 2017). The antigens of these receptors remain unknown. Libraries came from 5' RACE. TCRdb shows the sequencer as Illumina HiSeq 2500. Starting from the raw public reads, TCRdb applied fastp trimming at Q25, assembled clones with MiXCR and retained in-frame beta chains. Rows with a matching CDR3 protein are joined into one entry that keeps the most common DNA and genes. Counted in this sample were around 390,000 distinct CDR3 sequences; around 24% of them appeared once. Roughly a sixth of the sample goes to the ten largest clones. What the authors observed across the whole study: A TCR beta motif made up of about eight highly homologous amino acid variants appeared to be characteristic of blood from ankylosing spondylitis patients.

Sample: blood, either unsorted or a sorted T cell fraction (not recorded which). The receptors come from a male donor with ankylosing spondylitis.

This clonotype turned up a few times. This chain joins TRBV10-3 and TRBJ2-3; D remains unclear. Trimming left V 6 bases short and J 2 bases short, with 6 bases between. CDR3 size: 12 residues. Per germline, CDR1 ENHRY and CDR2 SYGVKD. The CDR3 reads CAISRDTDTQYF. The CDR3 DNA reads TGTGCCATCAGCCGCGACACAGATACGCAGTATTTT.

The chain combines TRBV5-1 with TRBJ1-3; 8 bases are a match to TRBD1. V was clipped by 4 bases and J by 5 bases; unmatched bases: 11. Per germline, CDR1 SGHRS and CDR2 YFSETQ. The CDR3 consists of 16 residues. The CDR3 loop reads CASSRRQGLLRNTIYF. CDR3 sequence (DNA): TGCGCCAGCAGCCGTCGACAGGGGCTCTTGCGAAACACCATATATTTT.

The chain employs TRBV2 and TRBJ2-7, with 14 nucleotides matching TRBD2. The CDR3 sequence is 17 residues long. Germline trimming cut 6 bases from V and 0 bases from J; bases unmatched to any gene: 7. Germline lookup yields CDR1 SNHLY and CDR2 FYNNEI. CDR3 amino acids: CASRLRTSGRNSYEQYF. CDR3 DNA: TGTGCCAGCAGACTAAGGACTAGCGGGAGGAACTCCTACGAGCAGTACTTC.

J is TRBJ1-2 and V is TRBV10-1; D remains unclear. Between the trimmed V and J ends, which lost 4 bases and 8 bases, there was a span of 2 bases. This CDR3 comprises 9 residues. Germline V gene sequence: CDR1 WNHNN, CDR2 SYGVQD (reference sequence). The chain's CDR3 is CASSVGYTF. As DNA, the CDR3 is TGCGCCAGCAGTGTGGGCTACACCTTC.

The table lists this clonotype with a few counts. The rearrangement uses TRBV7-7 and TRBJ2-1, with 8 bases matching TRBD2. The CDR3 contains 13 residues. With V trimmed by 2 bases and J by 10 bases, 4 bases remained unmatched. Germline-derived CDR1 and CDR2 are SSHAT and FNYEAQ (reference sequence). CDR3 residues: CASSLSSGEEQFF. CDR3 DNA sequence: TGTGCCAGCAGCTTAAGTAGCGGGGAAGAGCAGTTCTTC.

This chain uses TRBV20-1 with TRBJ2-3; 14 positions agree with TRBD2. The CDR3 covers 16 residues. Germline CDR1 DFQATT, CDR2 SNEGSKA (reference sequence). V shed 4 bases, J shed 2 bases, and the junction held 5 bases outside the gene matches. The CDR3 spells CSATGLAGVNTDTQYF. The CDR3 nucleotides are TGCAGTGCTACGGGACTAGCGGGAGTAAACACAGATACGCAGTATTTT.

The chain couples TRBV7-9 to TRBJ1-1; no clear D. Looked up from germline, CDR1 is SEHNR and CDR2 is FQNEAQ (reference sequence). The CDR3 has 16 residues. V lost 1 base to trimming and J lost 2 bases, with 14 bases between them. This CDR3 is CASSLDFAQVNTEAFF. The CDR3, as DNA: TGTGCCAGCAGCTTAGATTTCGCCCAGGTTAACACTGAAGCTTTCTTT.

This CDR3 is CASSLESIGEQFF. CDR3 nucleotide sequence: TGTGCCAGCAGCTTGGAGTCTATCGGTGAGCAGTTCTTC. The chain is built from TRBV5-4 and TRBJ2-1, with D hard to call. CDR3 length: 13 residues. V dropped 0 bases and J dropped 9 bases, with 10 bases sitting between them. Germline V CDR1 and CDR2: SGHNT, YYREEE (reference sequence).